This entry concerns a single TCR beta chain. This sample was included in a study of somatic mutations in cytotoxic T cells in rheumatoid arthritis. Measured with immunoSEQ multiplex PCR; TCRdb has only the in-frame clones, and not every one. The sample shows 10,000 to 11,000 clones, about 90% of them seen only once. Looked up from germline, CDR1 is SGHVS and CDR2 is FQNEAQ. Trimming left V 4 bases short and J 5 bases short, with 18 bases between. The CDR3 has 15 amino acids. The gene calls are TRBV7-8 and TRBJ2-7, with D perhaps TRBD2 (7 bases). The specimen sequenced was CD8+ T cells sorted from blood. The receptor's source is a woman under 30 with rheumatoid arthritis. The DNA for the CDR3 is TGTGCCAGCAGCTCCCAGGGGAGGGGGGTGAACGAGCAGTACTTC. Translation gives CASSSQGRGVNEQYF.